The T cell receptor (beta chain) described here comes from a study of blood T cell repertoires in COVID-19. Per the original methods: From reference gene primer amplification, estimates of nucleated cell counts were derived. Assay used: immunoSEQ multiplex PCR; TCRdb lists only in-frame clones, some missing. That table supplies the V and J calls and clone size; D and trimming were determined from the DNA. The profile covers 150,000 to 200,000 clones, with more than 65% appearing a single time and around 13% taken by the ten largest. This clone has more than one count but fewer than ten. V lost 4 bases, J lost 3 bases, and 15 bases lay in between. The CDR3 is 15 amino acids. Germline V gives CDR1 LGHDT, CDR2 YNNKEL (reference sequence).

The source of this sequence is an elderly woman with acute or convalescent COVID-19. The chain combines TRBV3-1 (or the pseudogene TRBV3-2) with TRBJ1-2; TRBD1 might be the D (6 bases). What was sequenced was peripheral blood. Written as DNA, the CDR3 is TGTGCCAGCAGCCGCCCTTGGACAGAGGACTATGGCTACACCTTC. This gives the protein CASSRPWTEDYGYTF.